This T cell receptor beta chain was found in a study of shared clonotypes between healthy human individuals (dated by TCRdb to about 2020). For context, the study as a whole: The cohort comprised two women and a few men aged 18 to 49 years. For each donor, three plates each were used for CD4 naive and CD4 memory, two plates were used for CD8 naive, and one plate was used for CD8 memory. The study deeply sequenced blood TCR repertoires of five healthy adults to estimate repertoire size and the extent of clonotype sharing between individuals. Different laboratories and diverse techniques were used to prepare libraries and sequence TCR repertoires, to increase sequencing depth and limit assay-specific biases. Between about 0.8 and 9 billion PBMCs per donor were obtained by leukapheresis. On the study overall, not on this receptor specifically: Compared with non-shared clonotypes, the clonotypes found in all four sorted-subset donors had higher generation probabilities. Only blood was sampled, and tissue TCR repertoires likely differ from those in blood. Because the study included only a small number of donors, the genetic and exposure-history diversity represented was limited. Based on pairwise subsampling, the degree of clonotype sharing among donors was expected to be affected by sequencing depth. Naive subsets generally had larger estimated clonotype richness than memory subsets did. Even with the large sequencing depth, rarefaction of the sorted-subset datasets indicated that sequencing was incomplete. Across a handful of donors, about 5% of naive CD4, over 3% of naive CD8, around 2.1% of memory CD4, and 0.4% to 0.45% of memory CD8 clonotypes were shared.

CD8 naive samples were CD45RO-negative cells positively selected for CCR7, giving a CD45RA+CCR7+ population that excluded TemRA cells. The donors were healthy, HIV-negative adults who had no recently reported acute infections or vaccinations. Every donor was a Caucasian adult residing in Nashville, Tennessee, USA. Blood was obtained by leukapheresis, after which PBMCs were separated by Ficoll-Histopaque density gradient centrifugation and cryopreserved in liquid nitrogen vapor phase. Analytical flow cytometry was used to check the purity and quantity of each magnetically sorted T cell population. From each sorted fraction, genomic DNA was isolated and quantified by UV absorbance on a Nanodrop 2000c. To note about this clone: Its cognate antigen has yet to be identified. One base away there is no much larger clone; base qualities are not given.

Using the deep immunoSEQ assay, multiplex PCR amplified TCR CDR3 regions from genomic DNA. Extracted genomic DNA from each cell subset was spread evenly across all wells of several immunoSEQ 96-well plates, with each plate serving as a replicate. For sorted subsets, each replicate PCR was loaded with about 0.2 ug genomic DNA, equivalent to 25,000 to 30,000 T cell genomes. Purified libraries were measured with a Qubit 3.0 fluorometer, size-checked on a Bioanalyzer 2100, and measured again with the KAPA Library Quantification kit. Every immunoSEQ 96-well plate was sequenced on a dedicated single-read 150-cycle Illumina NextSeq 550 flow cell. In the source study's methods: Because only junctional sequences without quality scores were contained in the immunoSEQ output, filtering matching that applied to full-length reads could not be performed. Sequences were annotated with PyIR, a Python wrapper for IgBLAST v1.9, using IMGT germline references to assign V/J genes and CDR3. Any read was removed if the V/J assignment was weak (E-value above 1e-6), the CDR3 was missing, or the read contained stop codons, out-of-frame junctions, or ambiguous translated residues. V3J clonotypes were defined by identical inferred V gene, J gene, and CDR3 amino acid sequence. To compute the percentage overlap between repertoires, the number of shared unique clonotypes was divided by the size of the smaller repertoire. RTK rarefaction, the Chao1 estimator, and Recon v2.1 estimates of unobserved clonotypes were used to assess repertoire richness. OLGA was used to compute generation probabilities for all TCRbeta clonotypes that the gDNA method yielded from a handful of donors. In TCRdb, the immuneACCESS table is reduced to in-frame sequences with V and J assigned. These tables do not hold every clone; where another copy was compared, an unresolved V gene accounts for under half, and the others remain unexplained. For V, J and clone size, that table is used; D and trimming come from the DNA. This sample lists about 2 million clones; approximately 95% were detected once. 1% to 1.3% of the sample is taken by the ten largest.

From its cysteine to its phenylalanine, the CDR3 spans 15 amino acids. Only the CDR3 region is kept as DNA, spanning 45 bases read in frame from base 1. V is cut by 5 bases and J by 0 bases, and the space between the germline ends is 12 bases. From a lookup of the germline V gene (reference sequence), CDR1 and CDR2 are LNHDA and SQIVND. Input material: naive CD8+ T cells sorted from blood. The sample's cell subset or site, from its label and the paper: CD45RA+CCR7+. The sequence joins TRBV19 to TRBJ2-3; perhaps TRBD1 is the D gene, with 5 bases matching. The clonotype originates from a young man in good health. In nucleotide form, the sequence is TGTGCCAGTAGTCAAGGGGTCTCTAGCACAGATACGCAGTATTTT. Its translation is CASSQGVSSTDTQYF. The variable domain in full, with residues beyond the CDR3 obtained from the reference TRBV19 and TRBJ2-3 genes, is DGGITQSPKYLFRKEGQNVTLSCEQNLNHDAMYWYRQDPGQGLRLIYYSQIVNDFQKGDIAEGYSVSREKKESFPLTVTSAQKNPTAFYLCASSQGVSSTDTQYFGPGTRLTVL.